This T cell receptor beta chain is from a study of T-cell reconstitution after alpha-beta-depleted transplantation in children. Unique molecular identifiers were used to barcode this TCRbeta library. MiXCR was run by TCRdb on the PCR reads, yielding one entry per CDR3 protein. The sample contains some 490,000 distinct CDR3 sequences, around 12% of which appear only once. This clonotype appeared many times. The clonotype originates from a human donor who donated a stem cell graft to a child with combined immunodeficiency. Here the sequenced sample was PBMCs from the stem cell graft donor, taken from the stem cell graft.

The CDR3 DNA reads TGTGCCAGCAGCCTATCCATTAGCGGGCTCTCCTACAATGAGCAGTTCTTC. Its translation is CASSLSISGLSYNEQFF. The chain couples TRBV7-2 to TRBJ2-1; 7 bases line up with TRBD2. J gave up 0 bases and V 5 bases, and 10 bases lay outside the gene matches. Germline V gene lookup returns CDR1 SGHTA and CDR2 FQGNSA. The CDR3 is 17 residues long. The full variable domain, with the rest looked up from reference TRBV7-2 and TRBJ2-1, is GAGVSQSPSNKVTEKGKDVELRCDPISGHTALYWYRQSLGQGLEFLIYFQGNSAPDKSGLPSDRFSAERTGGSVSTLTIQRTQQEDSAVYLCASSLSISGLSYNEQFFGPGTRLTVL.